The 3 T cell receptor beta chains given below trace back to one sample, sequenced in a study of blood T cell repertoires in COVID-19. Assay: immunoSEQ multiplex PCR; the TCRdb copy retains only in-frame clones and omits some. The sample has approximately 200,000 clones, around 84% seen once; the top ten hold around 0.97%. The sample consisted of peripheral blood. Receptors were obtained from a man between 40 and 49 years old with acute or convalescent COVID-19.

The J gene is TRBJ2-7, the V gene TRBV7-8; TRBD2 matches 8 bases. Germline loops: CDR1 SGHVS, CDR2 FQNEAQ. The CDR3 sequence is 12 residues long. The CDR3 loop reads CASSLPGGEHLV. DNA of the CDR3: TGTGCCAGCAGCTTACCGGGGGGGGAACATCTGGTC.

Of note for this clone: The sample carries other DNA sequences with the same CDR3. The CDR3 nucleotides read TGTGCCAGCAGTTTAGGGGGGAGCAATCAGCCCCAGCATTTT. Translating gives CASSLGGSNQPQHF. The V call is TRBV28, the J call TRBJ1-5; D is possibly TRBD1 (5 bases). V was pared by 2 bases and J by 1 base, with 6 bases between. CDR1 and CDR2 from the germline V gene are MDHEN and SYDVKM. This CDR3 region has 14 residues. The full variable domain, rest sourced from reference TRBV28 and TRBJ1-5, is DVKVTQSSRYLVKRTGEKVFLECVQDMDHENMFWYRQDPGLGLRLIYFSYDVKMKEKGDIPEGYSVSREKKERFSLILESASTNQTSMYLCASSLGGSNQPQHFGDGTRLSIL.

As DNA, the CDR3 is TGTGCCAGCAGCGTTAGCGGGGGGGTCCCCTACGAGCAGTACTTC. Translation: CASSVSGGVPYEQYF. This rearrangement joins TRBV7-2 to TRBJ2-7; 11 positions match TRBD2. Germline trimming cut 5 bases from V and 2 bases from J; bases unmatched to any gene: 5. Per germline, CDR1 SGHTA and CDR2 FQGNSA. There are 15 residues in the CDR3.